This T cell receptor (beta chain) came from a study of low-dose radiotherapy and immunotherapy resistance in tumors. Study details: Cohort 1 was treated with 0.5 Gy per fraction at 2-week intervals, amounting to 6.5 Gy overall. Every two weeks, the protocol called for intravenous cyclophosphamide at 200 mg/m2. It was given one day before each radiation and immunotherapy administration.

J lost 1 base, V lost 0 bases, and 3 bases had no gene match. CDR1 is SGHTA, CDR2 FQGNSA, per germline. This CDR3 spans 16 amino acids. Stated time point: before trial treatment. Treatment combined nivolumab, ipilimumab, aspirin, low-dose cyclophosphamide and low-dose radiotherapy in a dose-escalation trial. Eligibility was restricted to patients presenting with advanced solid tumors that lacked tumor-infiltrating lymphocytes. With TRAV- and TRBV-specific primers, first-strand cDNA was made, covering the alpha and beta chains. TCRs were amplified for around 21 PCR cycles with a constant-region primer and V-primer adapter. Each CDR3 protein is one row after TCRdb ran MiXCR on the reads. Here the sample spans 85,000 to 95,000 distinct CDR3 sequences, 9.4% being singletons. This clonotype was recorded many times.

The sequence was collected from a male donor with prostate cancer. The chain couples TRBV7-2 to TRBJ2-1; 7 bases are shared with TRBD2. Sequences were derived from PBMCs, sampled before treatment. The CDR3 protein is CASSLAAGGSYNEQFF. In DNA, the CDR3 is TGTGCCAGCAGCTTAGCGGCCGGGGGGTCCTACAATGAGCAGTTCTTC.